This entry is about one T cell receptor beta chain. This clone was recorded a few times. Its antigen remains unidentified. No per-base quality is available; no much larger clone lies one base away. The sample is drawn from a study of beta chain features in type 1 diabetes (dated by TCRdb to 2016 to 2019). About the study as a whole: Mean age, gender distribution, total cell number and subset yield did not differ between patients and healthy donors. A total of roughly 110 million sorted cells were examined across all samples, and the number of cells per subset was strongly correlated with RNA yield. In the study, recently diagnosed type 1 diabetes patients and matched healthy donors were compared on the TCRB repertoires of their sorted circulating CD4+ T cell subsets. Regulatory and stem cell-like memory subsets were obtained from only 8 patients and roughly 8 healthy donors, while naive and central memory subsets were obtained from all 30 or so donors. General study outcomes and caveats: Type 1 diabetes patients showed a moderate but significant shortening of TCRB CDR3 length in all four CD4+ subsets. Naive, central memory and regulatory TCRB repertoires appeared to be more similar among patients than among healthy donors. Because cDNA was sequenced instead of genomic DNA, activated cells with high expression could be over-represented, although the groups did not differ in activation or CD3 levels. At VDJ recombination sites, patients with type 1 diabetes made fewer insertions and deleted more nucleotides, a pattern implying thymic rearrangement abnormalities. HLA sub-analyses involved small numbers of individuals, so any influence of HLA type on TCRB rearrangement remained unresolved. PCR might favor shorter templates, but patient and control samples were amplified and corrected together, so any skew would affect both groups equally.

A single peripheral blood draw of about 116 mL on average was collected from each donor into heparinised tubes. A BD FACSAria II and a panel including CD45RO, CCR7, CD25, CD127, CD95 and CD27 were used to sort naive, central memory, regulatory and stem cell-like memory CD4+ T cells. A purity above 95% was achieved for all sorted populations. PBMCs were isolated right away by Lymphoprep density gradient centrifugation and were stained directly, without culture. So that batch effects would be minimized, each experiment stained and sorted samples in pairs, pairing one healthy donor with one patient. The entire isolated RNA was reverse transcribed using the High Capacity cDNA Reverse Transcription Kit, and thus expressed TCRB transcripts were sequenced. Deep immunoSEQ sequencing was performed on naive, central memory and regulatory T cell samples, with an average of around 3.5 million total reads per sample. After sorted cells were lysed in RLT buffer, RNA was extracted with DNase-treated RNeasy Micro or Mini kits, with the choice depending on cell number. To prevent cross-contamination, each cell subset was processed individually, whereas patient and healthy donor samples were processed jointly. Using the immunoSEQ multiplex PCR, TCRB sequences were amplified from cDNA into 87-bp fragments spanning the CDR3 region. Sequencing of the amplicons was done on the Illumina HiSeq platform. Processing in the source paper ran as follows. PCR bias was corrected computationally using synthetic template baselines, and reads within Hamming distance 2 were collapsed, with unmergeable singletons discarded. Reads were aligned to IMGT to assign V, D and J genes, CDR3 length, and insertions or deletions at six rearrangement sites. Within each subset, clonotype counts were normalized to the number of sorted cells before true diversity and Gini coefficients were calculated with the tcR R package. The overlap coefficient, calculated on TCRB nucleotide sequences, was used to measure repertoire sharing. TCRdb holds this immuneACCESS table with in-frame rearrangements only. Some clones are missing; in checked studies, unresolved V genes explain under half, and the rest has no known cause. V and J calls plus clone size are reproduced from that table; the DNA served to infer D and trimming. The sample has approximately 140,000 clones on record, 6.9% of them singletons. About 1.3% of the sample is in the top ten clones.

Germline trimming amounts to 1 base on V and 5 bases on J, with 2 as the count of junction bases outside the gene matches. CDR1 and CDR2 were assigned from the germline V gene (reference sequence) as SEHNR and FQNEAQ. Including cysteine and phenylalanine, the CDR3 has 14 amino acids. Only CDR3 DNA is held: 42 bases, read in frame from base 1. The chain was built from TRBV7-9 and TRBJ2-1; 7 central nucleotides agree with TRBD2. Source material: central memory CD4+ T cells from blood. The origin of this receptor is a woman aged 25 to 45 in good health. The DNA reads as follows: TGTGCCAGCAGCTTAGGGGACTACAACAATGAGCAGTTCTTC. It codes for CASSLGDYNNEQFF. With all but the CDR3 taken from the reference TRBV7-9 and TRBJ2-1 genes, the full variable domain is: DTGVSQNPRHKITKRGQNVTFRCDPISEHNRLYWYRQTLGQGPEFLTYFQNEAQLEKSRLLSDRFSAERPKGSFSTLEIQRTEQGDSAMYLCASSLGDYNNEQFFGPGTRLTVL.